Here is one T cell receptor (beta chain) with its context. Its antigen is undetermined. Via 5' RACE with UMI labels, TRB cDNA libraries were prepared. TCRdb re-called the 5' RACE reads, yielding one record per CDR3 amino acid sequence without DNA. In total, the table holds roughly 110,000 distinct CDR3 sequences. These data originate in a study of CXCR3-negative and CXCR3-positive naive CD8 T cells. Overall study findings and caveats: Hydrophobicity was higher for TRB CDR3s found in CXCR3-positive naive cells than in CXCR3-negative naive cells.

CDR3 length equals 16 residues. Looked up from germline, CDR1 is SGHAT and CDR2 is FQDESV (reference sequence). The specimen was naive CXCR3+ CD8+ T cells from blood. Subset denoted: CD45RO-CCR7+CD27+CD95- naive CD8+ T cells expressing CXCR3 (TNR3+). The V call is TRBV11-1, the J call TRBJ2-1; the TCRdb D gene call, TRBD1, has no DNA to confirm it. This TCR derives from a human donor in good health. Some clones in this sample may be carry-over from other donors' samples. CDR3 in amino acids: CASSSGLDRGVVVQFF. The full variable domain, completed using reference TRBV11-1 and TRBJ2-1, is EAEVAQSPRYKITEKSQAVAFWCDPISGHATLYWYRQILGQGPELLVQFQDESVVDDSQLPKDRFSAERLKGVDSTLKIQPAELGDSAMYLCASSSGLDRGVVVQFFGPGTRLTVL.